This T cell receptor beta chain stems from a study of patients and donors after allogeneic stem cell transplantation. For this clonotype: This may be a read error: a much more frequent sequence differs by one nucleotide.

TCRdb re-called the RT-PCR reads through MiXCR, storing one row per CDR3 protein. Of approximately 200,000 distinct CDR3 sequences in the sample, 38% were seen once. The CDR3 length is 17 residues. Trimming pared 10 bases from V and 0 bases from J, leaving 19 bases between. The receptor comes from a human donor who was either an allogeneic HSCT recipient or a stem cell or donor lymphocyte infusion donor (not recorded which). It is not recorded whose cells these are; they may come from a transplant donor. The gene calls are TRBV12-3 or TRBV12-4 and TRBJ1-6, with D uncertain. Sequencing was done on a sample of blood, either unsorted or a sorted T cell fraction (not recorded which). In DNA, the CDR3 is TGTGCCATCAGCCCGGATCCGCCCAGCTCCTATAATTCACCCCTCCACTTT. It is translated as CAISPDPPSSYNSPLHF.